The 5 T cell receptor beta chains below all came from one sample that was sequenced in a study of blood T cell repertoires in COVID-19. Repertoires were generated with immunoSEQ multiplex PCR, while TCRdb's copy carries only in-frame clones and drops some. The sample has about 94,000 clones, 80% seen once. The sequenced material came from peripheral blood. These receptors all stem from a woman of 80 years or more with acute or convalescent COVID-19.

The CDR3 DNA reads TGTGCCAGCAGTTCCCTCCTTCGGCTTGAGGGAACAGATACGCAGTATTTT. Its translation: CASSSLLRLEGTDTQYF. The chain joins TRBV27 to TRBJ2-3; possible D gene TRBD2, 5 bases. Trimming removed 4 bases at V and 3 bases at J, with 20 bases between. This CDR3 has 17 residues. The germline gives CDR1 MNHEY, CDR2 SMNVEV (reference sequence).

The rearrangement uses TRBV7-3 and TRBJ2-7; 7 nucleotides match TRBD1. Unmatched junction bases numbered 5, after V lost 5 bases and J lost 4 bases. CDR3 length: 13 residues. Germline loops: CDR1 SGHTA, CDR2 FQGTGA. As DNA, the CDR3 is TGTGCCAGCAGCAGATTACAGGGGTACGAGCAGTACTTC. This sequence encodes CASSRLQGYEQYF. The whole variable domain, remainder taken from reference TRBV7-3 and TRBJ2-7, is GAGVSQTPSNKVTEKGKYVELRCDPISGHTALYWYRQSLGQGPEFLIYFQGTGAADDSGLPNDRFFAVRPEGSVSTLKIQRTERGDSAVYLCASSRLQGYEQYFGPGTRLTVT.

The gene calls are TRBV23-1 and TRBJ2-4; 8 nucleotides align to TRBD2. TRBV23-1 qualifies as an ORF whose function is uncertain. The CDR3 consists of 15 residues. Unmatched junction bases numbered 10, after V lost 9 bases and J lost 3 bases. CDR3 in amino acids: CAREPGGPLKNIQYF. The CDR3 DNA follows: TGCGCCAGGGAGCCGGGAGGGCCCCTCAAAAACATTCAGTACTTC.

This clone was observed a single time. The chain combines TRBV27 with TRBJ2-3; weak D call: TRBD2 (5 bases). The V end lost 3 bases, the J end lost 6 bases, and 16 bases lay between the germline ends. Germline assignment: CDR1 MNHEY and CDR2 SMNVEV (reference sequence). The CDR3 contains 15 residues. CDR3 sequence (DNA): TGTGCCAGCAGTTTTCTGTCGAGGGAGTCGGATACGCAGTATTTT. It encodes CASSFLSRESDTQYF.

This chain uses TRBV7-9 with TRBJ2-2, with D possibly TRBD2 on 5 matching bases. Per the germline V gene, CDR1 is SEHNR and CDR2 is FQNEAQ (reference sequence). Between the trimmed V and J ends, which lost 5 bases and 7 bases, there was a span of 8 bases. CDR3 length: 12 amino acids. CDR3 residues: CASSRDGGELFF. As DNA, the CDR3 is TGTGCCAGCAGCCGGGATGGCGGGGAGCTGTTTTTT.